These 19 T cell receptor beta chains were sequenced from one sample in a study of beta chain features in type 1 diabetes. Every isolated RNA sample was fully reverse transcribed, so sequencing captured expressed TCRB transcripts. Assay used: immunoSEQ multiplex PCR; TCRdb lists only in-frame clones, some missing. The profile shows some 360,000 clones, 8.5% to 10% of them singletons. The study's findings and limits: Shortening that was moderate but significant affected the TCRB CDR3s of Type 1 diabetes patients in all four CD4+ subsets.

These TCRs are of unknown antigen specificity. Sequenced: central memory CD4+ T cells from blood. These receptors were taken from a man aged 25-45 years with type 1 diabetes.

The chain carries TRBV6-6 and TRBJ1-1, with 8 bases that match TRBD1. The CDR3 sequence is 13 residues long. V dropped 5 bases and J dropped 4; count of bases not matched to a gene: 3. Germline lookup yields CDR1 MNHNY and CDR2 SVGAGI (reference sequence). The chain's CDR3 is CASSHTGGTEAFF. The CDR3 DNA reads TGTGCCAGCAGTCACACAGGGGGCACTGAAGCTTTCTTT.

This clone was seen more than once but under ten times. The rearrangement links TRBV5-1 to TRBJ2-7, with 9 bases matching TRBD2. Germline values: CDR1 SGHRS, CDR2 YFSETQ. The V gene end was trimmed by 1 base and the J gene end by 0 bases; junction bases not matched to a gene: 5. This CDR3 contains 16 residues. The chain's CDR3 is CASSLLGLALSYEQYF. Written as DNA, the CDR3 is TGCGCCAGCAGCTTGTTAGGACTAGCGCTCTCCTACGAGCAGTACTTC.

This clone was recorded a few times. The J gene is TRBJ2-3, the V gene TRBV7-9; TRBD2 matches at 15 bases. The ends lost 5 bases at V and 1 base at J; junction bases unmatched: 4. Germline V gene lookup returns CDR1 SEHNR and CDR2 FQNEAQ (reference sequence). The CDR3 has 17 residues. The CDR3: CASSPWTSGRGTDTQYF. As DNA, the CDR3 is TGTGCCAGCAGCCCCTGGACTAGCGGGAGGGGCACAGATACGCAGTATTTT. The variable domain in full, completed from reference TRBV7-9 and TRBJ2-3, reads DTGVSQNPRHKITKRGQNVTFRCDPISEHNRLYWYRQTLGQGPEFLTYFQNEAQLEKSRLLSDRFSAERPKGSFSTLEIQRTEQGDSAMYLCASSPWTSGRGTDTQYFGPGTRLTVL.

V usage is TRBV10-1 and J usage is TRBJ1-1, with 9 positions matching TRBD1. The CDR3 is 13 amino acids. The V gene's germline CDR1 is WNHNN and CDR2 SYGVQD (reference sequence). After removal of 6 bases from V and 4 bases from J, the junction contained 3 bases not matched to a gene. The chain's CDR3 is CASRATGGTEAFF. CDR3 bases: TGCGCCAGCAGGGCGACAGGGGGCACTGAAGCTTTCTTT.

The chain carries TRBV7-2 and TRBJ1-2; D perhaps matches TRBD1 (6 bases). CDR1 is SGHTA and CDR2 is FQGNSA in the germline V gene. V was cut by 4 bases and J by 2 bases, with 11 bases left in between. CDR3 size: 14 residues. CDR3 sequence reads: CASSYPDSNYGYTF. The CDR3 DNA is TGTGCCAGCAGCTACCCGGACAGCAACTATGGCTACACCTTC.

The genes are TRBV6-5 and TRBJ2-2, with 12 bases lining up with TRBD2. V shed 6 bases, J shed 3 bases, and the junction held 2 bases outside the gene matches. Germline CDR1 MNHEY, CDR2 SVGAGI. The CDR3 has 15 residues. CDR3 sequence reads: CASRGLAGYTGELFF. The CDR3 DNA reads TGTGCCAGCAGAGGACTAGCGGGATACACCGGGGAGCTGTTTTTT.

This rearrangement joins TRBV7-2 to TRBJ2-7; TRBD2 matches 9 bases. Germline CDR1 and CDR2: SGHTA and FQGNSA. CDR3 size: 16 residues. Trimming at V came to 5 bases and at J to 2 bases, leaving 10 bases not matched to a gene. The CDR3 DNA is TGTGCCAGCAGCAGACTAGCGGACGCGAGGGCCTACGAGCAGTACTTC. Translated: CASSRLADARAYEQYF.

In its sample, this clone was seen a few times. The chain carries TRBV5-6 and TRBJ2-2; 9 positions match TRBD2. CDR1 and CDR2 from the germline V gene are SGHDT and YYEEEE. This CDR3 contains 14 residues. V shed 7 bases and J 1 base; nucleotides not matched to a gene: 2. The CDR3 here is CASQLAGNTGELFF. The CDR3 nucleotides are TGTGCCAGCCAACTAGCGGGGAACACCGGGGAGCTGTTTTTT. Filled out from reference TRBV5-6 and TRBJ2-2, the complete variable domain reads DAGVTQSPTHLIKTRGQQVTLRCSPKSGHDTVSWYQQALGQGPQFIFQYYEEEERQRGNFPDRFSGHQFPNYSSELNVNALLLGDSALYLCASQLAGNTGELFFGEGSRLTVL.

The genes are TRBV5-4 and TRBJ2-5, with 9 bases matching TRBD2. CDR1 is SGHNT and CDR2 is YYREEE in the germline V gene (reference sequence). V lost 4 bases and J lost 7; bases outside the gene matches: 5. This CDR3 is built from 13 residues. The CDR3 coding sequence is TGTGCCAGCAGCGCGGGACTAGCCGCGACCCAGTACTTC. Protein: CASSAGLAATQYF. The full variable domain, completed using reference TRBV5-4 and TRBJ2-5, is ETGVTQSPTHLIKTRGQQVTLRCSSQSGHNTVSWYQQALGQGPQFIFQYYREEENGRGNFPPRFSGLQFPNYSSELNVNALELDDSALYLCASSAGLAATQYFGPGTRLLVL.

The chain couples TRBV7-3 to TRBJ2-7; 12 bases agree with TRBD1. Germline CDR1 reads SGHTA; CDR2 reads FQGTGA. V was clipped by 6 bases and J by 6 bases; unmatched bases: 6. This CDR3 comprises 14 residues. The CDR3 region is CASRAGTGGGEQYF. The CDR3 nucleotides are TGTGCCAGCAGAGCCGGGACAGGGGGCGGCGAGCAGTACTTC.

This chain uses TRBV27 with TRBJ1-4; the D is unclear. CDR1 is MNHEY and CDR2 is SMNVEV in the germline V gene (reference sequence). CDR3 length equals 13 residues. V was cut by 8 bases and J by 2 bases, with 9 bases left in between. The CDR3, as DNA: TGTGCCAGCGGAGGCGCCACTAATGAAAAACTGTTTTTT. Translating gives CASGGATNEKLFF.

A remark on this clone: The sample holds other DNA sequences that translate to the same CDR3. The rearrangement links TRBV2 to TRBJ2-7; D remains ambiguous. V shed 5 bases and J shed 3 bases, with 11 bases lying between them. This CDR3 region has 13 residues. Germline CDR1 is SNHLY and CDR2 is FYNNEI. CDR3 region: CASSPSAYYEQYF. CDR3 sequence (DNA): TGTGCCAGCAGTCCCAGCGCTTACTACGAGCAGTACTTC.

This clone has only a few counts. The chain combines TRBV28 with TRBJ2-6; a possible D gene is TRBD2 (5 bases). The CDR3 is made up of 16 amino acids. Germline CDR1 reads MDHEN; CDR2 reads SYDVKM. V was clipped by 6 bases and J by 4 bases, with 16 bases between them. CDR3 sequence (DNA): TGTGCCAGCAGAAACCGAGGGTCGGCCGGGGCCAACGTCCTGACTTTC. Amino acid sequence: CASRNRGSAGANVLTF.

V usage is TRBV10-3 and J usage is TRBJ2-4; 7 nucleotides match TRBD2. Per the germline V gene, CDR1 is ENHRY and CDR2 is SYGVKD. This CDR3 comprises 18 residues. The junction had 12 bases not matched to a gene; V was cut back by 4 bases and J by 0 bases. This CDR3 reads CAISGGIAGILAKNIQYF. CDR3 DNA: TGTGCCATCAGTGGGGGGATAGCGGGTATACTAGCCAAAAACATTCAGTACTTC.

This clone was counted between two and nine times. The V and J genes are TRBV28 and TRBJ2-7; D is possibly TRBD1 (6 bases). The CDR3 consists of 19 residues. Trimming stripped 3 bases from V and 5 bases from J, with 29 bases between. Germline V gene data show CDR1 as MDHEN and CDR2 as SYDVKM. The CDR3 spells CASSFPPLGRGQPRHEQYF. The CDR3 DNA follows: TGTGCCAGCAGTTTTCCTCCTCTTGGTCGGGGACAACCTAGGCACGAGCAGTACTTC.

This chain's CDR3 is CASSPGQSSYEQYF. CDR3 sequence (DNA): TGTGCCAGCAGTCCCGGACAGAGCTCCTACGAGCAGTACTTC. The chain is built from TRBV6-5 and TRBJ2-7, with D perhaps matching TRBD1 (6 bases). Trimming took off 5 bases at V and 0 bases at J, with 11 bases between the two ends. The CDR3 runs 14 residues. Germline values: CDR1 MNHEY, CDR2 SVGAGI.

Comment on this clone: The sample holds other DNA sequences that translate to the same CDR3. The genes are TRBV7-3 and TRBJ2-7, with unresolved D. There are 13 residues in the CDR3. Trimming pared 2 bases from V and 3 bases from J, leaving 8 bases between. From germline, CDR1 is SGHTA and CDR2 FQGTGA. Here the CDR3 DNA reads TGTGCCAGCAGCTTACTCGCAGGCTACGAGCAGTACTTC. As protein: CASSLLAGYEQYF.

This clone was detected ten times or more. This chain links TRBV10-3 with TRBJ2-1, with 11 bases matching TRBD2. Germline lookup yields CDR1 ENHRY and CDR2 SYGVKD. The CDR3 runs 14 residues. With 5 bases clipped from V and 5 bases from J, the junction kept 2 bases outside the gene matches. CDR3 protein: CAISLAGGNNEQFF. CDR3 coding DNA: TGTGCCATCAGTCTAGCGGGAGGCAACAATGAGCAGTTCTTC.

There are a few counts of this clone. This chain uses TRBV18 with TRBJ2-5; D remains ambiguous. The CDR3 totals 14 residues. The V gene's germline CDR1 is KGHSH and CDR2 LQKENI. Trimming removed 0 bases at V and 4 bases at J, with 9 bases between. The CDR3 DNA sequence: TGTGCCAGCTCACCACCATCCGGGTTAGAGACCCAGTACTTC. It codes for CASSPPSGLETQYF.